The source of this T cell receptor (beta chain) is a study of radiation and T cells in renal cell carcinoma (dated by TCRdb to about 2020). Some background on the complete study: A total of under 60 samples underwent TCR beta sequencing, made up of roughly 26 tumors and some 27 peripheral blood samples. The last blood draw happened 4 weeks after radiation, timed to coincide with nephrectomy. A total of 4,016,671 unique CDR3 nucleotide sequences, encoding 2.5 million to 3 million unique CDR3 amino acid sequences, were found across all 50 or so samples.

Overall study results and their limits: Top tumor clonotypes rose in blood from baseline to 2 weeks post-radiation, then contracted by 4 weeks, suggesting transient expansion of tumor-resident clones. Effects of radiation dose or scheduling on the TCR repertoire could not be addressed with the single-armed trial design. Because no pretreatment tumor biopsies were available, whether clonotypes were present in the tumor at baseline could not be determined. Changes in the blood repertoire were not tracked past 4 weeks after treatment.

TCR beta libraries were generated from genomic DNA with the immunoSEQ kit, following the manufacturer's recommendations. To prepare the libraries, a first multiplex PCR with proprietary primers was run, followed by a second PCR that added unique barcodes, and a bead cleanup was done after each round. A kit-provided positive control reaction and a negative control reaction were included in every sample batch. The final libraries underwent checking on an Agilent 4200 TapeStation D1000 ScreenTape, volumetric pooling, and quantification by qPCR. An Illumina NextSeq500 fitted with a MidOutput 150-cycle cartridge performed the sequencing, running 156 Read1 cycles and 15 Index1 cycles with the kit's custom primers. The pooled library was loaded at around 1.1 pM, and approximately 19% PhiX control was spiked in. The original methods were these. The vendor-processed data were analyzed in R, and a clonotype was defined as all T cells that share the same CDR3 nucleotide sequence. For clone abundance analyses, frequencies were normalized to the 10,000 most abundant clones in each sample. Before analysis, public T cell clones were removed, and these numbered fewer than six per sample on average. Tumor-enriched and baseline blood-enriched clonotypes were defined by at least a 32-fold difference in abundance between compartments. Clonotypes expanded or contracted between blood time points were identified with a beta-binomial differential abundance model. Tumor-blood repertoire similarity was measured with the Baroni-Urbani and Buser coefficient, and group comparisons used two-tailed Wilcoxon tests in R. Imported from immuneACCESS, the table was reduced by TCRdb to in-frame sequences with V and J called. These copies leave out some clones; in studies compared against another copy, an unresolved V gene accounts for under half, and the cause of the remainder is not known. V, J and clone size are those of that table, while D and trimming were read from the DNA. The sample table records roughly 160,000 clones; 88% of these occur just once. The top ten clonotypes cover roughly 10% of the sample.

The time point label corresponds to: blood 4 weeks post-SBRT, at nephrectomy. This sample's treatment or condition label indicates: 15 Gy SBRT to primary tumor, nephrectomy 4 weeks later. Samples came from a clinical trial, in which primary renal cell carcinomas received 15 Gy stereotactic body radiation therapy followed by nephrectomy 4 weeks later. Serial peripheral blood from radiation-treated patients was sampled at baseline, 2 weeks and 4 weeks after SBRT to track tumor-enriched clonotypes. All patients had renal cell carcinoma with clear cell pathology. The QIAamp DNA Blood Mini Kit (Qiagen) was used to prepare genomic DNA for TCR sequencing. Samples were included in the analyses only if all quality control checks were passed. Note on this clone: Its antigen remains unidentified. It has no much larger one-base neighbor in the sample; base qualities were not kept.

CDR1 and CDR2 are drawn from the germline V gene: SGHRS, YFSETQ. At the junction V is shortened by 5 bases and J by 1 base, with 17 bases in between. Including the terminal cysteine and phenylalanine, the CDR3 comprises 16 residues. CDR3 DNA is the only sequence kept; it has 48 bases, read in frame from the first base. The receptor chain draws on TRBV5-1 and TRBJ2-3; matching of 7 bases hints at TRBD2 as the D gene. This clonotype originated in a woman in her fifties or sixties with renal cell carcinoma. The sequencing here drew on blood, taken from a patient whose treatment included radiotherapy and nephrectomy. The CDR3 protein sequence reads: CASRETRGGGTDTQYF. The sequenced DNA: TGCGCCAGCAGGGAAACTAGGGGGGGTGGCACAGATACGCAGTATTTT.